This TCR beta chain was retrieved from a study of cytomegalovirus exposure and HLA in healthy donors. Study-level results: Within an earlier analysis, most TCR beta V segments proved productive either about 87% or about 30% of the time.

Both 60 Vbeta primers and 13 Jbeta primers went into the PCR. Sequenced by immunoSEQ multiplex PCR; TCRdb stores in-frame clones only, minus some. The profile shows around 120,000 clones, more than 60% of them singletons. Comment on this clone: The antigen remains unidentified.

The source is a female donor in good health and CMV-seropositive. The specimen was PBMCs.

In DNA form, the CDR3 reads TGTGCCAGCAGACGTGGACTTTCGAGCTCCTACGAGCAGTACTTC. This encodes CASRRGLSSSYEQYF. The V gene is TRBV27, the J gene TRBJ2-7; perhaps TRBD2 as D (5 bases). The CDR3 has 15 amino acids. CDR1 is MNHEY, CDR2 SMNVEV, per germline (reference sequence). V lost 6 bases and J lost 0, with 15 bases in between.